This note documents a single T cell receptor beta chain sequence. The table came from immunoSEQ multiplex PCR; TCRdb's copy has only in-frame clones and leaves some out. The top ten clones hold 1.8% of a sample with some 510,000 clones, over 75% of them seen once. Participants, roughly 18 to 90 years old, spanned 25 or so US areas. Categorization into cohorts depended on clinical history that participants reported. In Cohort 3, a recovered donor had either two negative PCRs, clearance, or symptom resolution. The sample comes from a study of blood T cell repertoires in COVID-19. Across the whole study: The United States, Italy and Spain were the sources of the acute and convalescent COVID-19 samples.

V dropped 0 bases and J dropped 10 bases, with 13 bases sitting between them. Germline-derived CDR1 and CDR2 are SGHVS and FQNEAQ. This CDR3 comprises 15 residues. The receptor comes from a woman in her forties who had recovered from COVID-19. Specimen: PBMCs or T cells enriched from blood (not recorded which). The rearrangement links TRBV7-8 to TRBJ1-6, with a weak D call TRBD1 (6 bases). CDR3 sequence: CASSLAARDISPLHF. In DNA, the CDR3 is TGTGCCAGCAGCTTAGCGGCCAGGGACATATCACCCCTCCACTTT.